A single sample gave rise to the 22 T cell receptor beta chains below, sequenced in a study of regulatory T cells in long-lasting Graves disease. The time point denotes: persistent/refractory GD, antithyroid drugs over 5 years with positive TRAb. Scientists built the TCR library using RNA that was extracted from PBMCs. Arm-PCR with iRepertoire HTBI primers amplified the CDR3 regions for these TCR beta libraries. TCRdb reanalysed the multiplex PCR reads using MiXCR and keeps one entry per CDR3 protein. The sample carries over 250,000 distinct CDR3 sequences, around 23% recorded once. This specimen was peripheral blood mononuclear cells (PBMCs), taken when the disease was refractory, from a patient treated with antithyroid drugs. These receptors all come from a female donor with Graves disease.

The sample holds many counts of this clonotype. The chain recombines TRBV7-2 with TRBJ2-2, with D unclear. The CDR3 runs 14 residues. Germline CDR1 reads SGHTA; CDR2 reads FQGNSA. V gave up 3 bases and J gave up 2 bases, with 7 bases separating them. CDR3 region: CASSLTLNTGELFF. The DNA of the CDR3 is TGTGCCAGCAGCTTGACCCTAAACACCGGGGAGCTGTTTTTT.

The rearrangement uses TRBV7-2 and TRBJ2-3; D call uncertain. The V gene lost 1 base and the J gene lost 6 bases, with 8 bases spanning the gap. This CDR3 is built from 13 residues. CDR1 SGHTA and CDR2 FQGNSA come from the germline V gene. The CDR3 loop is CASSLGRSDTQYF. For the CDR3, the DNA is TGTGCCAGCAGCTTAGGGCGCTCCGATACGCAGTATTTT.

J is TRBJ2-5 and V is TRBV4-3; maybe TRBD1 (5 bases). Looked up from germline, CDR1 is LGHNA and CDR2 is YSLEER. The CDR3 consists of 14 residues. Trimming cost V 0 bases and J 1 base, with 6 bases left between them. The CDR3 loop is CASSQDTGQETQYF. CDR3 DNA: TGCGCCAGCAGCCAAGACACAGGCCAAGAGACCCAGTACTTC.

The chain recombines TRBV19 with TRBJ1-5; 7 bases align to TRBD1. The J segment lost 2 bases and the V segment lost 3 bases, leaving 1 base of the junction unmatched. This CDR3 is 14 amino acids long. Germline CDR1 LNHDA, CDR2 SQIVND (reference sequence). This chain's CDR3 is CASSITGGNQPQHF. CDR3 nucleotides: TGTGCCAGTAGTATTACAGGGGGCAATCAGCCCCAGCATTTT. The full variable domain, with the rest looked up from reference TRBV19 and TRBJ1-5, is DGGITQSPKYLFRKEGQNVTLSCEQNLNHDAMYWYRQDPGQGLRLIYYSQIVNDFQKGDIAEGYSVSREKKESFPLTVTSAQKNPTAFYLCASSITGGNQPQHFGDGTRLSIL.

This clonotype was observed a few times. A much larger clonotype is one base distant, so this may be a read error. The chain combines TRBV12-3 or TRBV12-4 with TRBJ1-6; possibly TRBD1 for D (6 bases). The CDR3 consists of 15 residues. The CDR3 DNA reads as TGTGTCAGCAGCGCACAGGGAATTCGGTATTCACCCCTCCACTTT. Encoded protein: CVSSAQGIRYSPLHF.

This clonotype showed up many times. V is TRBV28 and J is TRBJ2-7, with D unclear. Trimming took off 5 bases at V and 9 bases at J, with 17 bases between the two ends. This CDR3 is built from 13 residues. Germline lookup yields CDR1 MDHEN and CDR2 SYDVKM. The CDR3 reads CASSPPPADGQYF. The CDR3, as DNA: TGTGCCAGCAGTCCCCCCCCGGCGGATGGGCAGTACTTC.

V usage is TRBV5-8 and J usage is TRBJ2-4, with D perhaps matching TRBD2 (5 bases). The ends were cut back, 4 bases at V and 10 bases at J, with 9 bases in the middle. Per germline, CDR1 SGHTS and CDR2 YDEGEE. The CDR3 is 11 residues long. The chain's CDR3 is CASSDGVIQYF. The CDR3 region has the DNA TGTGCCAGCAGCGACGGGGTAATTCAGTACTTC.

This clonotype was found a few times. This may be a read error, as it is one base from a much larger clone. J is TRBJ1-2 and V is TRBV6-2 or TRBV6-3; 7 bases are a match to TRBD1. From germline, CDR1 is MNHEY and CDR2 SVGEGT. The ends lost 6 bases at V and 5 bases at J; junction bases unmatched: 3. CDR3 length: 12 residues. DNA for the CDR3: TGTGCCAGCAGGCCAGGGGGTTATGGCTACACCTTC. Protein product: CASRPGGYGYTF.

The V gene is TRBV25-1, the J gene TRBJ2-7; 9 bases fit TRBD1. The V and J ends lost 5 bases and 8 bases, in that order; junction bases with no gene match: 10. The CDR3 totals 14 residues. Germline loops: CDR1 MGHDK, CDR2 SYGVNS. The CDR3 is CASSFGTGPSQQYF. CDR3 bases: TGTGCCAGCAGTTTCGGGACAGGGCCCTCCCAGCAGTACTTC.

This clonotype was seen repeatedly, ten times or more. The rearrangement uses TRBV11-2 and TRBJ2-2, with D possibly matching TRBD2 (6 bases). Germline CDR1 and CDR2: SGHAT and FQNNGV. V shed 8 bases and J shed 2 bases, with 18 bases lying between them. This CDR3 has 16 amino acids. The CDR3: CASVGTPSRNTGELFF. The CDR3 DNA reads as TGTGCCAGCGTCGGGACTCCAAGTCGAAACACCGGGGAGCTGTTTTTT.

This clonotype was detected a few times. The chain joins TRBV13 to TRBJ2-5, with 7 bases fitting TRBD2. In germline, CDR1 is PRHDT, CDR2 FYEKMQ (reference sequence). J gave up 3 bases and V 5 bases, and 18 bases lay outside the gene matches. CDR3 length equals 18 residues. CDR3 in amino acids: CASSLRWEGGAQKETQYF. The DNA for the CDR3 is TGTGCCAGCAGCCTCAGGTGGGAGGGCGGGGCGCAGAAAGAGACCCAGTACTTC.

This chain connects TRBV3-1 to TRBJ2-7; D is possibly TRBD1 or TRBD2 (5 bases each). CDR1 is LGHDT, CDR2 YNNKEL, per germline (reference sequence). This CDR3 is built from 15 residues. The V and J ends lost 0 bases and 2 bases respectively, with 11 bases between them. The CDR3 loop reads CASSQDIGDPYEQYF. CDR3 bases: TGTGCCAGCAGCCAAGATATCGGGGACCCCTACGAGCAGTACTTC.

This clonotype appeared a few times. The gene calls are TRBV14 and TRBJ2-2; the D gene could be TRBD1 or TRBD2 (5 bases each). The ends were cut back, 3 bases at V and 6 bases at J, with 5 bases in the middle. This CDR3 contains 12 residues. Germline loops: CDR1 SGHDN, CDR2 FVKESK. DNA for the CDR3: TGTGCCAGCAGCCAGGGGGCCGGGGAGCTGTTTTTT. Translated: CASSQGAGELFF.

This sequence joins TRBV5-1 and TRBJ2-2; D not certain. The germline gives CDR1 SGHRS, CDR2 YFSETQ. Trimming removed 5 bases from V and 7 bases from J, with 6 bases in between. CDR3 size: 11 residues. CDR3 loop: CASRGNGELFF. The CDR3 nucleotides are TGCGCCAGCAGAGGAAACGGGGAGCTGTTTTTT.

The CDR3 bases are TGCAGCGTCCGAAGTGGGGGTGGCGGGGAGCTGTTTTTT. It translates to CSVRSGGGGELFF. The chain carries TRBV29-1 and TRBJ2-2, with D possibly called TRBD1 or TRBD2 (5 bases each). The length of the CDR3 is 13 residues. CDR1 is SQVTM and CDR2 is ANQGSEA in the germline V gene. V shed 6 bases and J shed 7 bases, with 15 bases lying between them.

CDR3 residues: CASSYSQEGITEAFF. The CDR3 DNA is TGTGCCAGCAGTTACTCCCAGGAAGGCATCACTGAAGCTTTCTTT. The chain links TRBV6-2 or TRBV6-3 to TRBJ1-1, with D unclear. The germline V gene encodes CDR1 MNHEY and CDR2 SVGEGT. V was cut by 0 bases and J by 4 bases, with 12 bases left in between. CDR3 length: 15 residues.

This clonotype was counted a single time. The chain uses TRBV6-6 and TRBJ1-4, with D hard to call. Per the germline V gene, CDR1 is MNHNY and CDR2 is SVGAGI (reference sequence). The CDR3 runs to 16 residues. With 0 bases removed from V and 0 bases from J, the gap between germline ends came to 8 bases. CDR3 nucleotide sequence: TGTGCCAGCAGTTACTCGAGGGCATCAACTAATGAAAAACTGTTTTTT. This translates into CASSYSRASTNEKLFF.

This clonotype was counted ten times or more. This sequence joins TRBV30 and TRBJ1-1; no clear D gene. From germline, CDR1 is GTSNPN and CDR2 SVGIG (reference sequence). V was cut by 5 bases and J by 10 bases, with 17 bases left in between. CDR3 length: 12 amino acids. The CDR3 region has the DNA TGTGCCTGGTCCCACGGCACCCTTGGAGCTTTCTTT. It codes for CAWSHGTLGAFF.

The chain is built from TRBV28 and TRBJ2-1; tentative D call: TRBD1 (5 bases). The CDR3 is 12 amino acids. From germline, CDR1 is MDHEN and CDR2 SYDVKM. Trimming cost V 5 bases and J 15 bases, with 17 bases left between them. CDR3 region: CASSTPEGAWFF. The CDR3 region has the DNA TGTGCCAGCAGTACCCCCGAAGGGGCTTGGTTCTTC.

This clonotype was seen ten or more times. This rearrangement joins TRBV28 to TRBJ1-1; 7 bases match TRBD1. The CDR3 totals 12 residues. The germline V gene encodes CDR1 MDHEN and CDR2 SYDVKM. V lost 6 bases and J lost 7; bases outside the gene matches: 5. The DNA for the CDR3 is TGTGCCAGCAGCACAGGGGCGGTTGAAGCTTTCTTT. Its translation is CASSTGAVEAFF.

This clonotype was recorded many times. The chain joins TRBV12-3 or TRBV12-4 to TRBJ1-1, with D possibly being TRBD1 (6 bases). The CDR3 runs to 13 residues. Trimming took 3 bases from V and 3 from J, leaving 8 bases between them. The CDR3 sequence: CASSFNRDTEAFF. CDR3 bases: TGTGCCAGCAGTTTTAACAGGGACACTGAAGCTTTCTTT.

The V gene is TRBV19, the J gene TRBJ2-7; 9 bases map to TRBD2. Germline lookup yields CDR1 LNHDA and CDR2 SQIVND (reference sequence). Trimming at V came to 3 bases and at J to 2 bases, leaving 11 bases not matched to a gene. The CDR3 runs to 17 residues. CDR3 loop: CASSIESVLAGTYEQYF. The CDR3 DNA reads as TGTGCCAGTAGTATCGAATCCGTCCTAGCGGGAACCTACGAGCAGTACTTC. The variable domain in full, completed from reference TRBV19 and TRBJ2-7, reads DGGITQSPKYLFRKEGQNVTLSCEQNLNHDAMYWYRQDPGQGLRLIYYSQIVNDFQKGDIAEGYSVSREKKESFPLTVTSAQKNPTAFYLCASSIESVLAGTYEQYFGPGTRLTVT.